Listed below are T cell receptor beta chains from one sample, sequenced in a study of shared clonotypes between healthy human individuals. Sequencing used immunoSEQ multiplex PCR; TCRdb keeps in-frame clones, though not all of them. Here the sample spans some 2,500,000 clones, under 95% being singletons. The specimen sequenced was naive CD4+ T cells from PBMCs. These receptors were taken from a man younger than 30 in good health. Some clones in this sample may be carry-over from other donors' samples. CDR3s include the opening cysteine and the closing phenylalanine or tryptophan. D genes are given only for firm matches. Expanded clones get a size class; other rows say once, few or many, or leave the size out.

j_call d_call clone_size v_call cdr3_aa cdr3_nt
TRBJ1-2 . . TRBV6-5 CASSYIEVGGDGYTF TGTGCCAGCAGTTACATAGAGGTCGGGGGGGACGGCTACACCTTC
TRBJ2-7 . . TRBV25-1 CASSEYGRGFHEQYF TGTGCCAGCAGTGAATATGGGCGGGGATTCCACGAGCAGTACTTC
TRBJ2-1 TRBD2 . TRBV7-3 CASSFLAGGNEQFF TGTGCCAGCAGCTTTCTAGCGGGAGGCAATGAGCAGTTCTTC
TRBJ2-7 . once TRBV7-3 CASSSQGPYEQYF TGTGCCAGCAGCTCCCAGGGGCCCTACGAGCAGTACTTC
TRBJ2-5 . . TRBV21-1 CANNFPAAQETQYF TGTGCCAATAACTTCCCGGCAGCCCAAGAGACCCAGTACTTC
TRBJ2-1 TRBD2 . TRBV28 CASSPPWTSVYNEQFF TGTGCCAGCAGTCCGCCATGGACTAGCGTCTACAATGAGCAGTTCTTC
TRBJ2-3 . once TRBV19 CASRDSGTDTQYF TGTGCCAGTAGGGACTCAGGCACAGATACGCAGTATTTT
TRBJ2-1 . . TRBV5-8 CASSPPDWSLPEQFF TGTGCCAGCAGCCCCCCAGACTGGTCCTTGCCTGAGCAGTTCTTC
TRBJ2-5 . . TRBV6-6 CASSYAGTETQYF TGTGCCAGCAGTTACGCAGGGACGGAGACCCAGTACTTC
TRBJ2-1 . . TRBV5-1 CASSPQTSSYNEQFF TGCGCCAGCAGCCCGCAGACGAGCTCCTACAATGAGCAGTTCTTC
TRBJ2-3 . . TRBV5-1 CASSLIASSTDTQYF TGCGCCAGCAGCTTAATAGCGAGTAGCACAGATACGCAGTATTTT
TRBJ2-6 . . TRBV27 CASSLSGSGANVLTF TGTGCCAGCAGTTTATCCGGTTCTGGGGCCAACGTCCTGACTTTC
TRBJ2-7 TRBD1 . TRBV6-1 CASSGPGQGSGRNEQYF TGTGCCAGCAGTGGCCCGGGACAGGGGTCCGGTAGAAACGAGCAGTACTTC
TRBJ1-4 TRBD1 . TRBV27 CASSFSIDRVLGKLFF TGTGCCAGCAGTTTTTCCATTGACAGGGTTTTGGGAAAACTGTTTTTT
TRBJ2-7 TRBD2 . TRBV5-1 CASGVREGYEQYF TGCGCCAGCGGGGTGCGGGAGGGTTACGAGCAGTACTTC
TRBJ2-3 . . TRBV9 CASSVDGTTDTQYF TGTGCCAGCAGCGTAGACGGGACCACAGATACGCAGTATTTT